This TCR beta chain was obtained from a study of cytomegalovirus exposure and HLA in healthy donors (dated by TCRdb to the late 2010s). Background on the whole study: An earlier analysis of approximately 550 of the donors reported 250 to 350 Gb of sequence data and 117 million unique TCR beta sequences from some 180 million T cells. Typing coverage varied by locus: 629-630 donors for A, B, C, DRB1 and DQB1; roughly 500 for DQA1; about 600 for DPA1; around 450 for DPB1. Donor age, sex, ethnicity and CMV serostatus were compiled together with the repertoire data. Because of strong linkage in the cohort, roughly five DR-DQ haplotypes were treated as single units for association and clustering. The study profiled the T cell repertoires of under 850 subjects by immunosequencing and related them to cytomegalovirus serostatus. The aim of the study was to test whether cataloging public T cell receptors could identify signatures of past pathogen exposure. A separate validation cohort of roughly 130 different subjects was used in addition to the approximately 700-subject first cohort. Every repertoire in the discovery cohort had been generated on one and the same sequencing platform. An early release that covered roughly 600 HLA-typed donors contained around 300 gigabases of sequencing data and 80 million or so unique TCR sequences. A later analysis re-analyzed previously published TCR beta repertoires from about 730 donors and added high-resolution HLA genotyping to study TCR occurrence patterns. Of the roughly 410 genotyped donors, 80% to 90% were placed in the genetic ancestry cluster associated with self-reported Caucasian donors. In a later genetic analysis, genome-wide SNP genotypes for about three fifths of the roughly 670 donors were used, and that subset was treated as a discovery cohort. In an earlier analysis of 550 to 700 of the donors, high-throughput TCR beta sequencing was used to judge whether each TCR beta V gene segment behaved as functional or pseudogenic. To predict cytomegalovirus infection status, the study brought together high-throughput TCR immunosequencing, statistical association of individual TCRs with disease status, and machine learning. Rather than drawing on any new phenotypic data, the later analysis identified candidate immune exposures from TCR beta sequences and the way those sequences occurred across donors. On average, about 200,000 unique TCR beta nucleotide sequences were sequenced per donor among about 400 genotyped donors of the cohort, with around 19% of those sequences being non-productive. Both class I and class II loci were covered by HLA typing, at four-digit resolution.

Spanning cysteine to phenylalanine, the CDR3 consists of 16 amino acids. The kept DNA is CDR3 alone, 48 bases in frame from the first base. V has 2 bases trimmed and J has 4 bases trimmed; junction bases matching no gene number 5. According to the germline V gene, CDR1 reads MDHEN and CDR2 reads SYDVKM. The cohort consisted of hundreds of healthy bone marrow donors. At the time of sampling, every cohort member was nominally healthy, though immune exposures that went unrecorded were likely present. The donor was CMV seronegative and was included in the group of about 350 seronegative cohort members. Every donor gave a peripheral blood sample, and the peripheral blood mononuclear cells from that sample were used for TCR beta sequencing. Genomic DNA was extracted from the blood cell samples with the Qiagen DNeasy Blood Extraction Kit. Library preparation was by the immunoSEQ multiplex PCR assay. For the multiplex PCR, a mixture combining 60 forward primers for TCR Vbeta segments and 13 reverse primers for TCR Jbeta segments was used. The CDR3 region of rearranged TCR beta genes was amplified from genomic DNA by a multiplex PCR assay. Amplified TCR beta libraries were sequenced as 87-base-pair reads on the Illumina HiSeq System. In the paper's pipeline: Across the 600 to 700 repertoires, a later analysis counted approximately 75 million unique TCR beta chains, roughly 11 million of which were shared by at least two donors. A nearest-neighbor algorithm error-corrected the raw reads and collapsed the reads into unique sequences, merging closely related sequences to remove PCR and sequencing errors. Alignment of CDR3 sequences to IMGT reference sequences was used to assign V, D and J gene segments. For a sequence to be retained, a match of at least six nucleotides to both a V gene segment and a J gene segment was required. A rearrangement counted as productive if the CDR3 had no stop codons and remained in frame with V and J, and every other rearrangement counted as non-productive. Following IMGT convention, CDR3 was defined as the stretch from the second conserved V-encoded cysteine to the conserved J-encoded phenylalanine. Sequences without an unambiguous match to a single V gene segment were excluded from the earlier analysis of over 500 of the donors. An earlier analysis of over 450 of the donors classified V segments as functional when productive rearrangements were above 56.7% and as segregating when the standard deviation between donors was above 5%. A statistical classification framework was built for diagnosing cytomegalovirus status from the catalog of TCR beta chain sequences. V and J gene assignment, in a later analysis, came from comparing TCR nucleotide sequences with IMGT/GENE-DB human TR gene sequences. In a later analysis, CDR3 sequences and most-parsimonious VDJ recombination scenarios were assigned using the TCRdist pipeline. In a later analysis, every TCR beta chain was defined by the combination of its CDR3 amino acid sequence and its V-gene family, and reads without a unique V-gene family were dropped. To address suspected cross-contamination and a sequencing artifact, a later analysis removed a few hundred highly shared, low-generation-probability nucleotide sequences. For each public chain, a later analysis derived a clonal expansion index from normalized ranks of inferred template counts within each repertoire. Generation probabilities in a later analysis came from a VDJ recombination model fitted to out-of-frame rearrangements, and those results were checked against IGoR. In a later analysis, TCR-TCR, TCR-HLA and TCR-CMV co-occurrence was scored with hypergeometric tests, and a repertoire-size bias correction was applied to TCR pairs. To estimate false discovery rates, a later analysis permuted the HLA or CMV assignments 20 times. In a later analysis, co-occurring TCRs were grouped with DBSCAN, and TCRdist sequence similarity was added when clustering was performed within HLA-allele-positive subsets. Repertoires with fewer than 30,000 or more than 120,000 public chains, plus five repertoires with anomalous nucleotide sharing, were excluded from co-occurrence clustering. TCRdb limited this immuneACCESS table to in-frame rearrangements with V and J called. A share of clones is missing; checked studies link under half to unresolved V genes, and the rest is unexplained. V, J and clone size were drawn from that table, and D and trimming were deduced from the DNA. Here the sample has about 180,000 clones; about 80% occur a single time. The biggest ten clones account for 0.69% of the sample.

Points the paper makes about the study in general: The classifier was reported to diagnose cytomegalovirus status with high specificity and sensitivity in both the original and validation cohorts. Some IMGT-functional V segments, including TRBV6-2 and TRBV6-3, could not be told apart with the 87-base-pair reads, so those segments were excluded. V-gene and J-gene trimming of TCR beta chains was associated with a missense DCLRE1C variant in a later genetic analysis, and the association was replicated in an independent cohort. In an earlier analysis of 587 of the donors, most TCR beta V segments appeared in productive rearrangements about 90% or about 30% of the time, broadly matching IMGT annotations. The study gave a list of under 200 TCR beta chains associated with cytomegalovirus. The sequencing pipeline was judged likely to have produced a cluster of highly shared sequence variants as a technical artifact. A few of the identified cytomegalovirus-associated TCR beta chains were confirmed in vitro to be specific for cytomegalovirus antigens. In this cohort, only TCR beta chains were sequenced, and detectable features were limited by the absence of alpha or paired-chain data. CMV serostatus was the only immune exposure information available for the cohort. According to the authors, the approach could potentially be generalized to other disease states and immunological phenotypes. A later analysis found that TCR association rates varied across HLA loci, with DRB1 alleles showing the most associated TCRs and HLA-C alleles the fewest. The earlier analysis of approximately 540 of the donors excluded roughly 16 rarely observed V segments, including chromosome 9 orphons, because counts were too low. Across donors, most TCR sequences were observed very rarely, whereas some public TCRs were present in many individuals. Assigning TCR associations to individual alleles was difficult when HLA alleles, especially DR and DQ, strongly co-occurred. At a false discovery rate of 0.05, a later analysis linked approximately 18,000 TCR beta sequences to specific HLA alleles. According to a later analysis, most CMV-associated TCR beta chains appeared to be HLA-restricted, and the HLA associations seemed to be driven largely by CMV exposure. Compared with the roughly 670-donor mean, donors in an Asian-associated ancestry cluster had fewer N-insertions in productive TCRs, according to a later genetic analysis. Linkage disequilibrium might explain the correlated functional status among segregating V segments, but an unknown experimental factor could not be ruled out. A later analysis reported that several top co-occurrence clusters appeared linked to parvovirus B19, influenza, CMV and Epstein-Barr virus. A further reported finding was that TCR beta sequences accurately predicted the HLA-A and HLA-B alleles for most subjects in the first cohort. Because HLA typing was unavailable for some donors at each locus, only the typed subset was used in association tests. Sequencing depth was assumed to be roughly uniform across donors in the presence/absence analyses, though that assumption may not hold. A later analysis found that HLA-associated TCR beta chains were more clonally expanded and had lower generation probabilities than equally common non-associated chains.

About this clone: The target of this receptor is not known. Base qualities were left out, and no much larger clone turns up one base away.

The TCR comes from a woman aged 40-49 years in good health and CMV-seronegative. The specimen sequenced was PBMCs. This sequence uses TRBV28 and TRBJ2-2; 9 nucleotides in the junction match TRBD1. The sequenced DNA is TGTGCCAGCAGTTTAGTTAAGGGACAGGGCACCGGGGAGCTGTTTTTT. This encodes CASSLVKGQGTGELFF. The entire variable domain, with the stretches around the CDR3 drawn from the reference TRBV28 and TRBJ2-2 proteins, is DVKVTQSSRYLVKRTGEKVFLECVQDMDHENMFWYRQDPGLGLRLIYFSYDVKMKEKGDIPEGYSVSREKKERFSLILESASTNQTSMYLCASSLVKGQGTGELFFGEGSRLTVL.